The source of this T cell receptor (beta chain) is a study of blood T cell repertoires in COVID-19. Study in general: The cDNA or gDNA used as material had been derived from T cells, B-cell-depleted T cells, or PBMCs.

Per the original methods: Counts of nucleated cells, estimated from reference gene primer amplification, were obtained. Using immunoSEQ multiplex PCR, the repertoire was profiled, and TCRdb retains in-frame clones only, with some absent. For V, J and clone size, that table is used; D and trimming come from the DNA. The sample carries about 170,000 clones, 86% recorded once. This clone was seen only once. Germline CDR1 is GTSNPN and CDR2 is SVGIG (reference sequence). V lost 6 bases, J lost 3 bases, and 15 bases stayed unmatched. This CDR3 has 17 residues. The sequence was collected from a woman of 80 years or more in a cohort sampled during active or convalescent COVID-19. The V gene is TRBV30, the J gene TRBJ2-3, with 10 bases lining up with TRBD2. The sequencing input was peripheral blood. The chain's CDR3 is CACHGEASGGPTDTQYF. The CDR3 region has the DNA TGTGCCTGTCATGGGGAAGCTAGCGGGGGACCAACAGATACGCAGTATTTT. The full variable domain, in which reference TRBV30 and TRBJ2-3 provide the parts outside the CDR3, is SQTIHQWPATLVQPVGSPLSLECTVEGTSNPNLYWYRQAAGRGLQLLFYSVGIGQISSEVPQNLSASRPQDRQFILSSKKLLLSDSGFYLCACHGEASGGPTDTQYFGPGTRLTVL.